What follows are 15 T cell receptor beta chains derived from one specimen sequenced in a study of PD-L1 blockade in urothelial cancer. Method: immunoSEQ multiplex PCR; TCRdb's copy keeps in-frame clones and lacks some. The table has 90,000 or so clones, around 91% seen once. Documented time point: pretreatment peripheral blood. The starting material was PBMCs, obtained around atezolizumab (anti-PD-L1) treatment. The source is a man between 60 and 75 years old with urothelial cancer.

The rearrangement uses TRBV7-9 and TRBJ1-1, with 7 bases aligning to TRBD1. V gave up 5 bases and J gave up 3 bases; unmatched junction bases: 6. There are 14 residues in the CDR3. Germline assignment: CDR1 SEHNR and CDR2 FQNEAQ (reference sequence). The CDR3 nucleotides are TGTGCCAGCAGCCCACAGGGGTGGTACACTGAAGCTTTCTTT. This encodes CASSPQGWYTEAFF.

The rearrangement links TRBV5-4 to TRBJ1-3, with D maybe TRBD1 (5 bases). The CDR3 is 13 residues long. V lost 4 bases, J lost 8 bases, and 13 bases lay in between. Germline CDR1 reads SGHNT; CDR2 reads YYREEE (reference sequence). As DNA, the CDR3 is TGTGCCAGCAGCATAACCGGGGGTGACACCATATATTTT. Translation: CASSITGGDTIYF.

This chain uses TRBV19 with TRBJ1-5; D is perhaps TRBD1 (5 bases). The CDR3 is 14 amino acids. V was clipped by 3 bases and J by 4 bases, with 10 bases between them. Germline V gives CDR1 LNHDA, CDR2 SQIVND (reference sequence). CDR3 residues: CASSILPGNQPQHF. As DNA, the CDR3 is TGTGCCAGTAGTATCCTCCCAGGGAATCAGCCCCAGCATTTT. Filled out from reference TRBV19 and TRBJ1-5, the complete variable domain reads DGGITQSPKYLFRKEGQNVTLSCEQNLNHDAMYWYRQDPGQGLRLIYYSQIVNDFQKGDIAEGYSVSREKKESFPLTVTSAQKNPTAFYLCASSILPGNQPQHFGDGTRLSIL.

This clone was counted only a few times. The chain is built from TRBV4-3 and TRBJ2-3; possible D gene TRBD2, 6 bases. This CDR3 has 15 amino acids. Germline CDR1 is LGHNA and CDR2 is YSLEER. Between the trimmed V and J ends, which lost 1 base and 2 bases, there was a span of 10 bases. This chain's CDR3 is CASSQGASATDTQYF. For the CDR3, the DNA is TGCGCCAGCAGCCAAGGGGCTAGCGCCACAGATACGCAGTATTTT.

The chain is built from TRBV27 and TRBJ2-3; 7 bases align to TRBD2. The V segment lost 4 bases and the J segment 1 base; nucleotides outside the gene matches: 5. The CDR3 has 15 residues. The germline V gene has CDR1 MNHEY and CDR2 SMNVEV (reference sequence). In DNA form, the CDR3 reads TGTGCCAGCAGTTCTAGCGGTGGACGCACAGATACGCAGTATTTT. As protein: CASSSSGGRTDTQYF.

This CDR3 is CASSWDRESFF. CDR3 coding DNA: TGTGCCAGTAGTTGGGACAGGGAGTCTTTCTTT. This chain joins TRBV19 and TRBJ1-1; 9 nucleotides line up with TRBD1. The CDR3 runs 11 residues. The germline gives CDR1 LNHDA, CDR2 SQIVND (reference sequence). V lost 5 bases, J lost 12 bases, and 4 bases stayed unmatched.

V gene TRBV9 combines with J gene TRBJ1-2, with TRBD1 matching 7 bases. This CDR3 has 15 amino acids. Germline V gene data show CDR1 as SGDLS and CDR2 as YYNGEE. V shed 0 bases and J 3 bases; nucleotides not matched to a gene: 5. This CDR3 is CASSVAGGGDYGYTF. The CDR3 DNA sequence: TGTGCCAGCAGCGTAGCAGGGGGAGGTGACTATGGCTACACCTTC.

J is TRBJ2-1 and V is TRBV6-5; 7 bases are a match to TRBD1. This CDR3 contains 14 residues. Unmatched junction bases numbered 9, after V lost 6 bases and J lost 7 bases. CDR1 is MNHEY, CDR2 SVGAGI, per germline. The CDR3 spells CASSMGQMLNEQFF. The CDR3 DNA reads as TGTGCCAGCAGCATGGGACAGATGTTAAATGAGCAGTTCTTC.

The CDR3 sequence: CASSVGYSGVTDTQYF. The CDR3 nucleotides are TGTGCCAGCAGCGTAGGCTATTCGGGGGTCACAGATACGCAGTATTTT. V gene TRBV9 combines with J gene TRBJ2-3; possible D gene TRBD2, 6 bases. CDR3 length: 16 amino acids. Germline assignment: CDR1 SGDLS and CDR2 YYNGEE. V dropped 0 bases and J dropped 2 bases, with 13 bases sitting between them.

V gene TRBV19 combines with J gene TRBJ1-1; TRBD1 is a possible D gene (5 bases). The V gene lost 3 bases and the J gene lost 1 base, with 9 bases spanning the gap. CDR3 length: 14 residues. Germline V lookup: CDR1 LNHDA, CDR2 SQIVND (reference sequence). The CDR3 DNA sequence: TGTGCCAGTAGTATGGCCGGGGGGAACACTGAAGCTTTCTTT. Amino acids: CASSMAGGNTEAFF.

The chain carries TRBV5-6 and TRBJ2-5; D is possibly TRBD1 (6 bases). CDR3 size: 14 residues. Trimming removed 0 bases at V and 3 bases at J, with 9 bases between. Germline V CDR1 and CDR2: SGHDT, YYEEEE. The CDR3, as DNA: TGTGCCAGCAGCTTGGTAGGGACAAAAGAGACCCAGTACTTC. This codes for CASSLVGTKETQYF.

The V gene is TRBV21-1, the J gene TRBJ2-4; the table's TRBD2 call for D was not verified on the DNA. TRBV21-1 is a pseudogene segment. The CDR3 runs 13 residues. Here the CDR3 reads CASRGRAKNIQYF. The CDR3 DNA reads as TGTGCCAGCAGAGGGAGGGCCAAAAACATTCAGTACTTC.

The chain combines TRBV19 with TRBJ2-7; the D is unclear. This CDR3 has 15 residues. Deletions cut 5 bases from V and 2 bases from J, with 16 bases between. Looked up from germline, CDR1 is LNHDA and CDR2 is SQIVND (reference sequence). The CDR3 loop reads CASSLLHDTTYEQYF. CDR3 in DNA: TGTGCCAGTAGTCTTCTCCATGACACCACCTACGAGCAGTACTTC.

The chain employs TRBV10-3 and TRBJ2-2, with TRBD2 matching 7 bases. Trimming at V came to 6 bases and at J to 5 bases, leaving 9 bases not matched to a gene. This CDR3 has 15 amino acids. CDR1 and CDR2 (germline): ENHRY, SYGVKD. CDR3 sequence (DNA): TGTGCCATCAGCCTAACTAGCGTGAGAACCGGGGAGCTGTTTTTT. The encoded protein is CAISLTSVRTGELFF.

V is TRBV19 and J is TRBJ1-2, with a possible D match to TRBD1 (6 bases). Trimming cost V 8 bases and J 0 bases, with 10 bases left between them. Per germline, CDR1 LNHDA and CDR2 SQIVND (reference sequence). The CDR3 is 13 amino acids. Here the CDR3 reads CASEDSANYGYTF. The CDR3 DNA reads as TGTGCCAGTGAGGACAGTGCTAACTATGGCTACACCTTC.